Listed below are T cell receptor beta chains from one sample, sequenced in a study of blood T cells in healthy people across ages. TCRdb reanalysed the 5' RACE reads using MiXCR and keeps one entry per CDR3 protein. The data show around 780,000 distinct CDR3 sequences, 20% to 30% seen once. This sample was shared with a second study, whose subject was T cells of mothers and their children.

Sequencing input: blood. The receptors shown here come from a boy aged 10-17 years in good health. CDR3s include the opening cysteine and the closing phenylalanine or tryptophan. D genes are given only for firm matches. Some rows have no size entry. The others give once, few or many, or a class for an expanded clone.

v_gene,j_gene,abundance,d_gene,CDR3aa,CDR3nt
TRBV13,TRBJ2-1,-,TRBD2,CASSLSLTSADYEQFF,TGTGCCAGCAGCTTATCCCTGACTAGCGCAGACTATGAGCAGTTCTTC
TRBV7-3,TRBJ2-3,-,TRBD2,CASSLSGGANTQYF,TGTGCCAGCAGCTTAAGCGGGGGGGCGAATACGCAGTATTTT
TRBV12-3/TRBV12-4,TRBJ1-2,-,-,CASSLARARGREGYTF,TGTGCCAGCAGTTTAGCGCGTGCTCGGGGCCGAGAGGGCTACACCTTC
TRBV7-8,TRBJ1-2,few,-,CASSLEGVSQGGYYGYTF,TGTGCCAGCAGCTTAGAGGGGGTGTCGCAGGGAGGGTACTATGGCTACACCTTC
TRBV12-3/TRBV12-4,TRBJ2-1,few,-,CASSPNLGGLGAGNEQFF,TGTGCCAGCAGTCCCAACCTGGGGGGACTGGGGGCGGGGAATGAGCAGTTCTTC
TRBV3-1,TRBJ1-1,-,-,CASSRSGTGNTEAFF,TGTGCCAGCAGCCGCTCCGGGACGGGGAACACTGAAGCTTTCTTT
TRBV11-2,TRBJ1-1,-,-,CASRLGRGYTEAFF,TGTGCCAGCAGACTGGGACGGGGGTACACTGAAGCTTTCTTT
TRBV28,TRBJ2-4,-,-,CASSLRTIAKNIQYF,TGTGCCAGCAGTTTAAGGACAATAGCCAAAAACATTCAGTACTTC
TRBV5-5,TRBJ2-7,-,TRBD1,CASTTGVGNEQYF,TGTGCCAGCACCACAGGGGTAGGGAACGAGCAGTACTTC
TRBV7-9,TRBJ1-3,-,-,CASSWGDSGNTIYF,TGTGCCAGCAGCTGGGGCGACTCTGGAAACACCATATATTTT
TRBV14,TRBJ1-2,many,-,CASSPSTGHYGYTF,TGTGCCAGCAGCCCCTCCACAGGGCACTATGGCTACACCTTC
TRBV5-1,TRBJ2-5,few,-,CASSLAGFQETQYF,TGCGCCAGCAGCTTGGCGGGTTTTCAAGAGACCCAGTACTTC
TRBV11-3,TRBJ2-3,few,-,CASSPRVVPQDTQYF,TGTGCCAGCAGCCCCAGGGTGGTACCCCAAGATACGCAGTATTTT
TRBV29-1,TRBJ2-1,many,-,CSFRVSSYNEQFF,TGCAGCTTTCGGGTGAGCTCCTACAATGAGCAGTTCTTC
TRBV20-1,TRBJ2-7,-,TRBD2,CSASGSGGREQYF,TGCAGTGCCTCGGGCAGCGGGGGTCGAGAGCAGTACTTC
TRBV20-1,TRBJ2-5,-,TRBD2,CSARERTSGSRETQYF,TGCAGTGCTAGAGAAAGGACTAGCGGGAGTCGGGAGACCCAGTACTTC
TRBV5-1,TRBJ2-1,few,TRBD2,CASSSLAGSSSYNEQFF,TGCGCCAGCAGCTCCCTAGCGGGGTCGAGCTCCTACAATGAGCAGTTCTTC
TRBV9,TRBJ2-5,few,TRBD2,CASSARRGLAGVETQYF,TGTGCCAGCAGCGCCAGGAGGGGGCTAGCGGGGGTGGAGACCCAGTACTTC
TRBV5-1,TRBJ2-5,few,TRBD2,CASSGTSGGKTQYF,TGCGCCAGCAGCGGAACTAGCGGGGGGAAGACCCAGTACTTC
TRBV4-1,TRBJ2-7,-,-,CASSQVSGPPEQYF,TGCGCCAGCAGCCAAGTATCTGGGCCTCCCGAGCAGTACTTC
TRBV5-1,TRBJ2-4,-,TRBD1,CASSPYRGDKNIQYF,TGCGCCAGCAGCCCCTACAGGGGAGACAAAAACATTCAGTACTTC
TRBV28,TRBJ1-4,few,-,CASRMARGSEKLFF,TGTGCCAGCAGGATGGCCAGGGGTTCTGAAAAACTGTTTTTT
TRBV5-1,TRBJ2-5,-,-,CASTGSWGTQETQYF,TGCGCCAGCACCGGTAGCTGGGGGACGCAAGAGACCCAGTACTTC
TRBV24-1,TRBJ2-5,-,-,CATWWETQYF,TGTGCCACCTGGTGGGAGACCCAGTACTTC
TRBV10-3,TRBJ2-1,few,-,CAISPRASRGHEQFF,TGTGCCATCAGCCCCCGCGCTAGCCGGGGCCATGAGCAGTTCTTC
TRBV4-2,TRBJ1-4,few,TRBD1,CASSQDQASGGTNEKLFF,TGTGCCAGCAGCCAAGATCAGGCCTCAGGGGGAACTAATGAAAAACTGTTTTTT
TRBV24-1,TRBJ2-6,few,TRBD1,CATGTGWSGANVLTF,TGTGCCACCGGGACAGGGTGGTCTGGGGCCAACGTCCTGACTTTC
TRBV10-3,TRBJ2-5,-,TRBD1,CAISQTGVGETQYF,TGTGCCATCAGCCAGACAGGGGTGGGGGAGACCCAGTACTTC
TRBV6-5,TRBJ1-2,few,TRBD1,CASSRTGTGENGYTF,TGTGCCAGCAGTCGAACCGGGACAGGGGAGAATGGCTACACCTTC
TRBV12-3/TRBV12-4,TRBJ2-5,-,-,CASSFSRVETQYF,TGTGCCAGCAGTTTCAGCAGGGTCGAGACCCAGTACTTC
TRBV6-6,TRBJ2-3,-,-,CASSSRINTQYF,TGTGCCAGCAGTTCTCGTATAAATACGCAGTATTTT
TRBV20-1,TRBJ1-2,few,TRBD1,CSAPGQGQNYGYTF,TGCAGTGCCCCGGGACAGGGACAAAACTATGGCTACACCTTC
TRBV12-3/TRBV12-4,TRBJ1-2,-,TRBD1,CASSLTGEKRNYGYTF,TGTGCCAGCAGTTTGACAGGGGAGAAGAGGAACTATGGCTACACCTTC
TRBV20-1,TRBJ1-5,once,TRBD1,CSARTGPNQPQHF,TGCAGTGCCAGGACAGGGCCTAATCAGCCCCAGCATTTT
TRBV4-2,TRBJ2-1,few,TRBD2,CASSQELAGVLSSYNEQFF,TGTGCCAGCAGCCAAGAACTAGCGGGGGTACTAAGCTCCTACAATGAGCAGTTCTTC
TRBV20-1,TRBJ2-5,-,TRBD2,CSARGTSRETQYF,TGCAGTGCTAGGGGGACTAGTCGGGAGACCCAGTACTTC
TRBV6-4,TRBJ2-3,-,TRBD2,CASSNTLAGAYTDTQYF,TGTGCCAGCAGTAACACCCTAGCGGGGGCCTACACAGATACGCAGTATTTT
TRBV5-5,TRBJ1-1,-,TRBD1,CASSLWRTGLGVNTEAFF,TGTGCCAGCAGCTTGTGGCGGACAGGGTTGGGGGTGAACACTGAAGCTTTCTTT
TRBV20-1,TRBJ2-5,-,TRBD2,CSARAGLAQETQYF,TGCAGTGCTAGAGCAGGACTAGCCCAAGAGACCCAGTACTTC
TRBV11-2,TRBJ2-7,few,TRBD1,CASSLAQGAGEQYF,TGTGCCAGCAGCTTAGCGCAGGGGGCTGGCGAGCAGTACTTC
TRBV25-1,TRBJ2-5,-,-,CASSLTFYQETQYF,TGTGCCAGCAGTTTAACCTTTTACCAAGAGACCCAGTACTTC
TRBV6-5,TRBJ2-3,-,-,CASSYSSRGLGDTQYF,TGTGCCAGCAGTTACTCATCCAGGGGCCTGGGAGATACGCAGTATTTT
TRBV7-2,TRBJ1-4,-,TRBD1,CASRRQGYEKLVF,TGTGCCAGCAGGAGACAGGGGTATGAAAAACTGGTTTTT
TRBV7-9,TRBJ2-1,-,-,CASNLGQGYNEQFF,TGTGCCAGCAACTTAGGGCAGGGCTACAATGAGCAGTTCTTC
TRBV13,TRBJ2-7,-,-,CASSINPGQHYEQYF,TGTGCCAGCAGCATAAACCCGGGACAACACTACGAGCAGTACTTC
TRBV27,TRBJ2-7,few,-,CASSSQFGVSYEQYF,TGTGCCAGCAGTTCCCAGTTCGGGGTATCCTACGAGCAGTACTTC
TRBV27,TRBJ2-3,-,-,CASRPASSDTQYF,TGTGCCAGCAGGCCCGCTAGCTCAGATACGCAGTATTTT
TRBV27,TRBJ1-4,few,TRBD1,CASSDKGQGDEKLFF,TGTGCCAGCAGTGATAAGGGACAGGGGGATGAAAAACTGTTTTTT
TRBV29-1,TRBJ1-1,few,-,CSVKANTEAFF,TGCAGCGTGAAAGCGAACACTGAAGCTTTCTTT
TRBV7-2,TRBJ2-7,-,-,CASSPEAVYEQYF,TGTGCCAGCAGCCCCGAGGCGGTCTACGAGCAGTACTTC
TRBV28,TRBJ2-7,-,-,CASRVQGFEQYF,TGTGCCAGCAGAGTACAGGGCTTCGAGCAGTACTTC
TRBV4-1,TRBJ2-7,-,-,CASSHPPELYEQYF,TGCGCCAGCAGCCACCCCCCTGAACTCTACGAGCAGTACTTC
TRBV5-1,TRBJ1-6,-,TRBD1,CASSLFGQGNSYNSPLHF,TGCGCCAGCAGCTTGTTTGGACAGGGGAACTCCTATAATTCACCCCTCCACTTT
TRBV11-2,TRBJ2-7,-,TRBD2,CASSLEGTSVGEQYF,TGTGCCAGCAGCTTAGAAGGGACTAGCGTGGGCGAGCAGTACTTC
TRBV1,TRBJ1-4,-,-,CTSSQLPGGIGGRFF,TGCACCAGCAGCCAACTCCCGGGCGGGATTGGGGGTCGTTTTTTT
TRBV2,TRBJ2-1,few,-,CARSPGDFNRNEQFF,TGTGCCAGGTCCCCCGGGGACTTTAATCGGAATGAGCAGTTCTTC
TRBV28,TRBJ2-7,once,TRBD1,CASRGQVTEQYF,TGTGCCAGCCGGGGACAGGTTACCGAGCAGTACTTC
TRBV5-1,TRBJ2-7,-,-,CASSRGQSHEQYF,TGCGCCAGCAGCCGCGGACAGTCCCACGAGCAGTACTTC
TRBV5-1,TRBJ1-1,few,TRBD1,CASSSETGASAFF,TGCGCCAGCAGCTCGGAGACAGGGGCCTCAGCTTTCTTT